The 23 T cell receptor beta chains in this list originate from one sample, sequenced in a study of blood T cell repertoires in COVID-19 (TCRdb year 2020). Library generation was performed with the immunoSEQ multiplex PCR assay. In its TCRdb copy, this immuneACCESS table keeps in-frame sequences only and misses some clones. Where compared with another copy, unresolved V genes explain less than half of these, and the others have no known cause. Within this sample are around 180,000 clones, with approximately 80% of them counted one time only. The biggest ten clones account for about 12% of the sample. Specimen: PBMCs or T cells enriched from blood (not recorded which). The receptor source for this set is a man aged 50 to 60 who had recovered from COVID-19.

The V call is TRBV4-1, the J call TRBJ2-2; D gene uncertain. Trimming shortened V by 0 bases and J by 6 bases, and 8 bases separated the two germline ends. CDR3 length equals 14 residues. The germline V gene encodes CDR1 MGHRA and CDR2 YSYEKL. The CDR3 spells CASSQDRSSGELFF. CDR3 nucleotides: TGCGCCAGCAGCCAAGATCGTAGCTCCGGGGAGCTGTTTTTT.

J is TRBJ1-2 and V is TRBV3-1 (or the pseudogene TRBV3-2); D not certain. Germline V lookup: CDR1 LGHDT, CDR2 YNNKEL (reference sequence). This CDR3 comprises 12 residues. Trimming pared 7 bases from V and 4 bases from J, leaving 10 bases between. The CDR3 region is CASNRRGYGYTF. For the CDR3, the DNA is TGTGCCAGCAACCGCCGGGGCTATGGCTACACCTTC.

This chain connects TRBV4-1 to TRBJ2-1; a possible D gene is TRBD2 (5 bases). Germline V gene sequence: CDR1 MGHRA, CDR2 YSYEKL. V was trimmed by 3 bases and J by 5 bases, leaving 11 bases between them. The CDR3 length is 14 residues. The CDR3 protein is CASSQGMRDNEQFF. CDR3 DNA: TGCGCCAGCAGCCAGGGGATGAGGGACAATGAGCAGTTCTTC.

DNA of the CDR3: TGTGCCTGGAGTCCCCGGACTAGCGGGGGGGCGGTCGAGCAGTACTTC. It translates to CAWSPRTSGGAVEQYF. This chain connects TRBV30 to TRBJ2-7; TRBD2 matches at 15 bases. The CDR3 sequence is 16 residues long. Trimming took 2 bases from V and 6 from J; bases not matched to a gene: 8. Germline V gives CDR1 GTSNPN, CDR2 SVGIG (reference sequence).

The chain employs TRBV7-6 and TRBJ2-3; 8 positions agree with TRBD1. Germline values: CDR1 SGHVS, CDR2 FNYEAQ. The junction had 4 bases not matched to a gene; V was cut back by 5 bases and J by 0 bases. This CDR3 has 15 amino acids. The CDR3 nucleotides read TGTGCCAGCAGCAAGACAGGGGAGAGCACAGATACGCAGTATTTT. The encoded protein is CASSKTGESTDTQYF.

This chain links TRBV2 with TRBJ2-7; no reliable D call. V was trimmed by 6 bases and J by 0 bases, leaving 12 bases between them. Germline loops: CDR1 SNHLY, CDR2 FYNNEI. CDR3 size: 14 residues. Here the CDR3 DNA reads TGTGCCAGCAGGTTTCGTGGTAGCTCCTACGAGCAGTACTTC. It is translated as CASRFRGSSYEQYF.

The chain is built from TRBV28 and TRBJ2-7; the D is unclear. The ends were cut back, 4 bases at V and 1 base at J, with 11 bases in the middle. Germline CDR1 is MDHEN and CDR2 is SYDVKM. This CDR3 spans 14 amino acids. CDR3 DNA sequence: TGTGCCAGCAGTTCCCCTGGGCTATCCTACGAGCAGTACTTC. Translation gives CASSSPGLSYEQYF.

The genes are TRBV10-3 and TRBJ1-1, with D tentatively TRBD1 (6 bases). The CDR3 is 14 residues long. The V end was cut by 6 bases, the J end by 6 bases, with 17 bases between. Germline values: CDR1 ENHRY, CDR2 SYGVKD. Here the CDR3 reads CAIRVAGVGAEAFF. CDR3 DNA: TGTGCCATCAGGGTCGCAGGGGTAGGGGCTGAAGCTTTCTTT.

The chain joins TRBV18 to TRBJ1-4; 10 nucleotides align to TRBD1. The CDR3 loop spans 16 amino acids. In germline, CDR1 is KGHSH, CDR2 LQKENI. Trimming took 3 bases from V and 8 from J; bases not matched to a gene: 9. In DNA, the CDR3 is TGTGCCAGCTCACCCCAGACAGGGGGCAAAAACGAAAAACTGTTTTTT. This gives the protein CASSPQTGGKNEKLFF. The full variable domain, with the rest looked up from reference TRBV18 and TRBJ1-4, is NAGVMQNPRHLVRRRGQEARLRCSPMKGHSHVYWYRQLPEEGLKFMVYLQKENIIDESGMPKERFSAEFPKEGPSILRIQQVVRGDSAAYFCASSPQTGGKNEKLFFGSGTQLSVL.

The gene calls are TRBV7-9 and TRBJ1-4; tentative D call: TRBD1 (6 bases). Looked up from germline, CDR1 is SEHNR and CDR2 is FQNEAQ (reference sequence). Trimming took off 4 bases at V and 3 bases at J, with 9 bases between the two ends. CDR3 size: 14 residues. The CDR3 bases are TGTGCCAGCAGCTACGGACAGTCTAATGAAAAACTGTTTTTT. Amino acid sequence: CASSYGQSNEKLFF.

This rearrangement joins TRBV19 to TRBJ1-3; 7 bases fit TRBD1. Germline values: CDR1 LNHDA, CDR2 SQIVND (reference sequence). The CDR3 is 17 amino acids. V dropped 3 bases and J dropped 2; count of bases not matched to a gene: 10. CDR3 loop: CASSILPPGTAGNTIYF. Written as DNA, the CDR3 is TGTGCCAGTAGTATTCTCCCACCCGGGACAGCTGGAAACACCATATATTTT.

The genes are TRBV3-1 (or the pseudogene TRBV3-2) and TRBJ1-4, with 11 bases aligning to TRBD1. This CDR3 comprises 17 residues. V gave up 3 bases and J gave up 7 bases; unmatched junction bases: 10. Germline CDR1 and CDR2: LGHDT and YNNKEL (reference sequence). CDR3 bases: TGTGCCAGCAGCCAGATTGCCTCCGGGACAGGGGGTGAAAAACTGTTTTTT. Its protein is CASSQIASGTGGEKLFF.

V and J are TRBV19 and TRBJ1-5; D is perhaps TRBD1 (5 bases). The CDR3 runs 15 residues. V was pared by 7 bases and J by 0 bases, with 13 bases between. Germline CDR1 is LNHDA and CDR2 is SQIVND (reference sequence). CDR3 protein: CASTLGAYSNQPQHF. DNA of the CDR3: TGTGCCAGTACTTTAGGGGCGTATAGCAATCAGCCCCAGCATTTT. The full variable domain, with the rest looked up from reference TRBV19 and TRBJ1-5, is DGGITQSPKYLFRKEGQNVTLSCEQNLNHDAMYWYRQDPGQGLRLIYYSQIVNDFQKGDIAEGYSVSREKKESFPLTVTSAQKNPTAFYLCASTLGAYSNQPQHFGDGTRLSIL.

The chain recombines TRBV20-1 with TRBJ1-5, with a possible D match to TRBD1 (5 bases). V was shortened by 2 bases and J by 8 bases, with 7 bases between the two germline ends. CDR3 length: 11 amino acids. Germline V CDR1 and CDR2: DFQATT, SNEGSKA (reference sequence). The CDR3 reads CSARRGEPQHF. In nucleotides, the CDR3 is TGCAGTGCTAGACGGGGGGAGCCCCAGCATTTT.

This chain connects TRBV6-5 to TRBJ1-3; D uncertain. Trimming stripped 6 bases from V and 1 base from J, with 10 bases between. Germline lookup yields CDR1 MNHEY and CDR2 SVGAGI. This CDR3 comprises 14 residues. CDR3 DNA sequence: TGTGCCAGCAGCCCGGGGATTTCTGGAAACACCATATATTTT. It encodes CASSPGISGNTIYF.

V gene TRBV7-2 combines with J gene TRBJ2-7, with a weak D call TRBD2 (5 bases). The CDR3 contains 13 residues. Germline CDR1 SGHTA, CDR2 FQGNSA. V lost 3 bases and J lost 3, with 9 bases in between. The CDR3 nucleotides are TGTGCCAGCAGCTTCGAGGCGGGCTACGAGCAGTACTTC. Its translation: CASSFEAGYEQYF.

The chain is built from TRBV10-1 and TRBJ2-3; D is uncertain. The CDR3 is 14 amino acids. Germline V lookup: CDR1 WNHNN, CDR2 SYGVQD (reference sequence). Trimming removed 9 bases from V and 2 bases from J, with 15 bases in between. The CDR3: CASHERQLTDTQYF. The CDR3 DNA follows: TGCGCCAGTCACGAGAGGCAACTCACAGATACGCAGTATTTT.

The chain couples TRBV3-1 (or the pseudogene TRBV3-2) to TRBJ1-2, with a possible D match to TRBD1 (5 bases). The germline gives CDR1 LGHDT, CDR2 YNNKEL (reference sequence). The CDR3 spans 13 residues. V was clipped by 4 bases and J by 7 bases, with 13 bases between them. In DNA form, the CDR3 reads TGTGCCAGCAGCCTAGGGGCTGGCGGTGGCTACACCTTC. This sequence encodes CASSLGAGGGYTF.

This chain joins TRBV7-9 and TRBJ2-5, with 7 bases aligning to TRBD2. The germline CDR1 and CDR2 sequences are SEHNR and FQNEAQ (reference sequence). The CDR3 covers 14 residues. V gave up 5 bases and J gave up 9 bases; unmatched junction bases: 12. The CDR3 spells CASSPSGGLGAQYF. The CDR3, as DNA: TGTGCCAGCAGCCCCTCGGGGGGACTTGGGGCCCAGTACTTC.

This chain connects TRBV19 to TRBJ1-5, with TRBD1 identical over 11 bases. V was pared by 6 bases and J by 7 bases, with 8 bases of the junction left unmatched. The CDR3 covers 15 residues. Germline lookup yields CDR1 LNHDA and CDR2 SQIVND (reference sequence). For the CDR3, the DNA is TGTGCCAGTAGGGACAGGGGGCCGGCACGGCAGCCCCAGCATTTT. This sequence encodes CASRDRGPARQPQHF.

CDR3 sequence: CASSFSHFTGELFF. The CDR3 bases are TGTGCCAGCAGCTTCTCTCACTTCACCGGGGAGCTGTTTTTT. This sequence joins TRBV7-2 and TRBJ2-2; D not certain. Between the trimmed V and J ends, which lost 3 bases and 4 bases, there was a span of 9 bases. CDR3 length equals 14 residues. Germline CDR1 reads SGHTA; CDR2 reads FQGNSA.

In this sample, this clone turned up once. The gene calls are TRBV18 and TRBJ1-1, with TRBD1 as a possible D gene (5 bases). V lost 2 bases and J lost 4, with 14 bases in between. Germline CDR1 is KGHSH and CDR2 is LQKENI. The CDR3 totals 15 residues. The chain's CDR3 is CASSPSAVGATEAFF. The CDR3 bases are TGTGCCAGCTCACCATCGGCCGTAGGGGCCACTGAAGCTTTCTTT.

This CDR3 reads CASSWTEFTDTQYF. The CDR3, as DNA: TGTGCCAGCAGCTGGACAGAATTCACAGATACGCAGTATTTT. The V call is TRBV7-2, the J call TRBJ2-3, with D perhaps TRBD1 (6 bases). The V end lost 4 bases, the J end lost 2 bases, and 10 bases lay between the germline ends. CDR1 SGHTA and CDR2 FQGNSA come from the germline V gene. CDR3 length equals 14 residues.